The present TCR beta chain was sequenced within a study of cytomegalovirus exposure and HLA in healthy donors. The study ran its PCR with 60 Vbeta and 13 Jbeta primers. Some clones are missing from TCRdb's copy, which holds only in-frame ones; the method was immunoSEQ multiplex PCR. The sample has 45,000 to 65,000 clones, nearly 85% seen once. In the case of this clone: Its matching antigen is unknown.

Study-wide findings and caveats: Later on, an analysis found that several of the most significant clusters appeared to be linked to common viral pathogens, which included parvovirus B19. In vitro confirmation showed three CMV-associated chains to be CMV antigen specific. A missense DCLRE1C variant was associated with V- and J-gene trimming of TCR beta chains in a later analysis, and an independent cohort replicated the association. Cytomegalovirus status, reportedly, was diagnosed with high specificity and sensitivity by the classifier.

CDR1 and CDR2 (germline): MNHEY, SVGAGI. Trimming removed 5 bases at V and 3 bases at J, with 5 bases between. The CDR3 covers 11 residues. The receptor's source is a man aged 25-40 years in good health and CMV-seronegative. The sequenced material came from PBMCs. This chain joins TRBV6-5 and TRBJ2-7; D remains unclear. The DNA for the CDR3 is TGTGCCAGCAGTACCGGCTACGAGCAGTACTTC. It yields the protein CASSTGYEQYF.